This T cell receptor beta chain was obtained from a study of post-analysis software for immune sequencing data. Across the study: Included among the disease courses, which were recorded for the cohort, were relapsing-remitting, secondary progressive and progressive-relapsing multiple sclerosis.

Unique molecular identifiers tagged the TCR beta cDNA libraries. Starting from approximately 1 to 10 million T cells, the study yielded hundreds of thousands of cDNA molecules. TCRdb re-derived calls from the PCR reads in MiXCR, one entry per CDR3 protein. This sample yields roughly 650,000 distinct CDR3 sequences, of which approximately 60% are seen a single time; roughly 12% belongs to the top ten. This clonotype was found many times. Its antigen is undetermined. Study-wide findings and caveats: Samples sharing a preparation batch grouped tightly together when assessed by F measure. The five TRBV segments detected at higher frequency in patients than in controls included TRBV5-6, TRBV5-1 and TRBV20-1. Compared with controls, patients showed significantly lower normalized Chao1 diversity.

The CDR3 has 13 residues. Trimming removed 5 bases from V and 2 bases from J, with 9 bases in between. The clonotype was recovered from a girl aged 2-10 years with multiple sclerosis. The chain recombines TRBV12-3 or TRBV12-4 with TRBJ2-5, with a weak D call TRBD1 (6 bases). Sequenced sample: blood. CDR3 in amino acids: CASSPGQQETQYF. For the CDR3, the DNA is TGTGCCAGCAGTCCCGGACAGCAAGAGACCCAGTACTTC.